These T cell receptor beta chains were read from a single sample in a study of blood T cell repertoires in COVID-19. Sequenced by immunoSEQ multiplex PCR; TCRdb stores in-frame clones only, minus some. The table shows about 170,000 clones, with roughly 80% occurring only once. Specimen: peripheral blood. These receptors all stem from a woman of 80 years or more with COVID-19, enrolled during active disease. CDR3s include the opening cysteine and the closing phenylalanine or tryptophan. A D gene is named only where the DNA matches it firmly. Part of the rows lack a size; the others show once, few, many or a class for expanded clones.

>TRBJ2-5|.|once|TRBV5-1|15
TGCGCCAGCAGCCGTGGGACTGCATACGAAGAGACCCAGTACTTC
CASSRGTAYEETQYF
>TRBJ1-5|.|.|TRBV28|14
TGTGCCAGCGAATTCAGGTATAGCAATCAGCCCCAGCATTTT
CASEFRYSNQPQHF
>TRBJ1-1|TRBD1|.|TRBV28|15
TGTGCCAGCAGTTCCCCAACAGGGGGATTCACTGAAGCTTTCTTT
CASSSPTGGFTEAFF
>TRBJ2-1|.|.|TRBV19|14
TGTGCCAGTAGTAGGACTCCAAGCTACAATGAGCAGTTCTTC
CASSRTPSYNEQFF
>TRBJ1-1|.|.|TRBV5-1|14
TGCGCCAGCAGCTTGCAGGGCATGAACACTGAAGCTTTCTTT
CASSLQGMNTEAFF
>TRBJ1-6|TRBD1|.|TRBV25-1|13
TGTGCCAGCCAGGGACAGGTCGGTTCACCCCTCCACTTT
CASQGQVGSPLHF
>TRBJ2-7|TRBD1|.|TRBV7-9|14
TGTGCCAGCAGCTTTTGGACAGGGAACTACGAGCAGTACTTC
CASSFWTGNYEQYF
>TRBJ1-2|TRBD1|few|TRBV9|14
TGTGCCAGCAGCGCACCCGCACAGGGGGATGGCTACACCTTC
CASSAPAQGDGYTF
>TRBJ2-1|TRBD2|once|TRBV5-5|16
TGTGCCAGCAGCTTGGTGGAGGGACTAGCCTACAATGAGCAGTTCTTC
CASSLVEGLAYNEQFF
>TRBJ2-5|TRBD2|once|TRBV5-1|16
TGCGCCAGCAGCTTGGGGGGACTAGCGGGATCAGAGACCCAGTACTTC
CASSLGGLAGSETQYF
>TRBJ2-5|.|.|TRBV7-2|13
TGTGCCAGCAGCCTTGGGGGGAAGGAGACCCAGTACTTC
CASSLGGKETQYF
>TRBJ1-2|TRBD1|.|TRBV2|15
TGTGCCAGCAGCCTTAACAGGGGGCCTAACTATGGCTACACCTTC
CASSLNRGPNYGYTF
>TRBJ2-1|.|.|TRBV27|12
TGTGCCAGCAGCAGGCCCCACAATGAGCAGTTCTTC
CASSRPHNEQFF
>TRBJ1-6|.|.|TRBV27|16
TGTGCCAGCAGGCCGCTCGCCCAGGGCCCAAATTCACCCCTCCACTTT
CASRPLAQGPNSPLHF
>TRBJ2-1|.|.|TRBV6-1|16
TGTGCCAGCAGTGTTACTGGGCGGGCCCTATACAATGAGCAGTTCTTC
CASSVTGRALYNEQFF
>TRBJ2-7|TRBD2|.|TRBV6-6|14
TGTGCCAGCAGCATTAGCGGGAGGGCCTACGAGCAGTACTTC
CASSISGRAYEQYF
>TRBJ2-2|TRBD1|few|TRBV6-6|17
TGTGCCAGCAGTCCCCGGACAGGGGGCAATATGATCGGGGAGCTGTTTTTT
CASSPRTGGNMIGELFF
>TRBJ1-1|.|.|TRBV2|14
TGTGCCAGCAGGGGGGAGGTCTTGAACACTGAAGCTTTCTTT
CASRGEVLNTEAFF
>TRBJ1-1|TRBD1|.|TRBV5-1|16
TGCGCCAGCAGCAATACAGGGGGGCTAGCAGGAACTGAAGCTTTCTTT
CASSNTGGLAGTEAFF
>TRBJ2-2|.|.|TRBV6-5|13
TGTGCCAGCAGAGACAGGAACACCGGGGAGCTGTTTTTT
CASRDRNTGELFF
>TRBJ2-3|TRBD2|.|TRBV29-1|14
TGCAGCGTTGAGGCGGGGGGCTACACAGATACGCAGTATTTT
CSVEAGGYTDTQYF
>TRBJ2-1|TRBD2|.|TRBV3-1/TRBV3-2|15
TGTGCCAGCAGCCATTCTAGCGGGGGGCCGGGTGAGCAGTTCTTC
CASSHSSGGPGEQFF
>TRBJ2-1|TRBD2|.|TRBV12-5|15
TGTGCTAGTGGTCTGGGGACTAGCGGGGGACATGAGCAGTTCTTC
CASGLGTSGGHEQFF
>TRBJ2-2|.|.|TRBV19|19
TGTGCCAGTAGTCCGGGACAGTTGACCCAATGGGGGGAGACCGGGGAGCTGTTTTTT
CASSPGQLTQWGETGELFF
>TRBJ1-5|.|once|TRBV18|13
TGTGCCAGCTCACCGTCGGTAAATCAGCCCCAGCATTTT
CASSPSVNQPQHF
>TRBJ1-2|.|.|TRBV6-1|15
TGTGCCAGCAGTGAAGAAGGAACAGAGCACTATGGCTACACCTTC
CASSEEGTEHYGYTF
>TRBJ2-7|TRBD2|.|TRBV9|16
TGTGCCAGCAGCGAGGGGGGAAGCGGGAGCATCTACGAGCAGTACTTC
CASSEGGSGSIYEQYF
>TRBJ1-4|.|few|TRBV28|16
TGTGCCAGCAGTAAAAACAGGGCCGCAACTAATGAAAAACTGTTTTTT
CASSKNRAATNEKLFF
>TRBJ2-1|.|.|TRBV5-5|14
TGTGCCAGCAGCTACGGACTACCGGGGTATGAGCAGTTCTTC
CASSYGLPGYEQFF
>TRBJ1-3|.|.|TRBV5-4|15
TGTGCCAGCAGCTTGGATTCGGGAGCTGGAAACACCATATATTTT
CASSLDSGAGNTIYF
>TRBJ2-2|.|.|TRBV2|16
TGTGCCAGCACCTCCGGTTTGACTACGAACACCGGGGAGCTGTTTTTT
CASTSGLTTNTGELFF
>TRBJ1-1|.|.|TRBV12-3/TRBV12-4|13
TGTGCCAGCTCGCCAGGGGCCCACACTGAAGCTTTCTTT
CASSPGAHTEAFF
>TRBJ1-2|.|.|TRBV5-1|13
TGCGCCAGCAGCTCGACGGGAGAGGATGGCTACACCTTC
CASSSTGEDGYTF
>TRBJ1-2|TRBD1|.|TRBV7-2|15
TGTGCCAGCAGCTTGATGGACAGGGGAGGGAATGGCTACACCTTC
CASSLMDRGGNGYTF
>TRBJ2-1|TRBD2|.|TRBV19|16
TGTGCCAGTAGCAATCCGGGGACTAGCGGGAGCTATGAGCAGTTCTTC
CASSNPGTSGSYEQFF
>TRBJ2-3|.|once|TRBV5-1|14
TGCGCCAGCAGCTCGGCGGGTGGGTCAGATACGCAGTATTTT
CASSSAGGSDTQYF
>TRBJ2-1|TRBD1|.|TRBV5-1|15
TGCGCCAGCAGCTCGATAGACAGGGGTTACAATGAGCAGTTCTTC
CASSSIDRGYNEQFF
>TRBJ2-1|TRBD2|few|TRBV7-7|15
TGTGCTAGCAGCGTCGGATTGGGTTCGTTAGCGGGGCAGTTCTTC
CASSVGLGSLAGQFF
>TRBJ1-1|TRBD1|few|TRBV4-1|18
TGCGCCAGCAGCCAAGAGAGGATCTTTAACAGGGGGGGGACTGAAGCTTTCTTT
CASSQERIFNRGGTEAFF
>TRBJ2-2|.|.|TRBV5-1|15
TGCGCCAGCAGCCCCGGGTCCCAAAACACCGGGGAGCTGTTTTTT
CASSPGSQNTGELFF
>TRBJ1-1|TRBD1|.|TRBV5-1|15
TGCGCCAGCAGCTTGGGCGGACAGGGGAACACTGAAGCTTTCTTT
CASSLGGQGNTEAFF
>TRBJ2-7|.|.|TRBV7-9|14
TGTGCCAGCAGCTTAGGGGCAGGGGTCTACGAGCAGTACTTC
CASSLGAGVYEQYF
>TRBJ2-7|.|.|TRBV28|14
TGTGCCAGCACCCCCCCGGACAGAGCCTACGAGCAGTACTTC
CASTPPDRAYEQYF
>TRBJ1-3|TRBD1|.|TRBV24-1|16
TGTGCCACCAGTGACCCGACAGGGAACTCTGGAAACACCATATATTTT
CATSDPTGNSGNTIYF
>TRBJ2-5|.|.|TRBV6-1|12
TGTGCCAGCAGTGATTATGTAGAGACCCAGTACTTC
CASSDYVETQYF
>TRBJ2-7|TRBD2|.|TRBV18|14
TGTGCCAGCTCCCAGACTAGCGGGAGTTACGAGCAGTACTTC
CASSQTSGSYEQYF
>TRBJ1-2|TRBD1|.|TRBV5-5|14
TGTGCCAGCAGCCCCAGACAGGGAGACTATGGCTACACCTTC
CASSPRQGDYGYTF
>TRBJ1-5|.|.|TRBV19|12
TGTGCCAGTACATGGGGAGATCAGCCCCAGCATTTT
CASTWGDQPQHF
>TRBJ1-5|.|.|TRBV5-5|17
TGTGCCAGCAGCTTGAGGTCGGGGCCAGGGGGCAATCAGCCCCAGCATTTT
CASSLRSGPGGNQPQHF
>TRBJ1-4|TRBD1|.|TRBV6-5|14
TGTGCCAGCAGGACAGGGGGCGTTGGTGAAAAACTGTTTTTT
CASRTGGVGEKLFF
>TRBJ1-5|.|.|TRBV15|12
TGTGCCACCAGCAGAGGAGCCGAGCCCCAGCATTTT
CATSRGAEPQHF
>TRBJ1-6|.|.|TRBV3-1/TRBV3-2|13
TGTGCCAGCAGCCAACACAGTGGTTCACCCCTCCACTTT
CASSQHSGSPLHF
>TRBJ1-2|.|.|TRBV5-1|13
TGCGCCAGCAGCTTGGCGGCGGGAGGGGGCTACACCTTC
CASSLAAGGGYTF
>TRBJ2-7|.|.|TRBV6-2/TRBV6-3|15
TGTGCCAGCAGTTACTCCCGCGGGGTCTCCTACGAGCAGTACTTC
CASSYSRGVSYEQYF
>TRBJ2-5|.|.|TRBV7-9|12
TGTGCCAGCAGCGCCCAGCGGGAGACCCAGTACTTC
CASSAQRETQYF
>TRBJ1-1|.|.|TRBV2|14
TGTGCCAGCAGTACCTTGGGAGGGGACACTGAAGCTTTCTTT
CASSTLGGDTEAFF
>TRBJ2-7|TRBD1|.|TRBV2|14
TGTGCCAGCAGAGACCGGACAGGGAGCTACGAGCAGTACTTC
CASRDRTGSYEQYF
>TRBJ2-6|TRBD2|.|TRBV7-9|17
TGTGCCAGCAGCCCAAGCGGGAGGGGCACTGGGGCCAACGTCCTGACTTTC
CASSPSGRGTGANVLTF
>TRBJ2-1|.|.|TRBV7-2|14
TGTGCCAGCAGCCTCCTGGCCCAATACAATGAGCAGTTCTTC
CASSLLAQYNEQFF